The 20 T cell receptor beta chains reported below all come from one sample, sequenced in a study of blood T cell repertoires in COVID-19. The data were produced by immunoSEQ multiplex PCR, yet TCRdb's version contains in-frame clones alone and is incomplete. Here the sample spans roughly 180,000 clones, 87% being singletons. The sequenced sample was PBMCs or T cells enriched from blood (not recorded which). These receptors were collected from a young woman who had recovered from COVID-19.

This clone came up once. The chain has TRBV15 and TRBJ1-3; TRBD1 is a possible D gene (5 bases). This CDR3 contains 15 residues. V was clipped by 8 bases and J by 0 bases, with 14 bases between them. The germline gives CDR1 LNHNV, CDR2 YYDKDF (reference sequence). DNA for the CDR3: TGTGCCACCGACGGGAGGGGATCCTCTGGAAACACCATATATTTT. Translated: CATDGRGSSGNTIYF. The whole variable domain, remainder taken from reference TRBV15 and TRBJ1-3, is DAMVIQNPRYQVTQFGKPVTLSCSQTLNHNVMYWYQQKSSQAPKLLFHYYDKDFNNEADTPDNFQSRRPNTSFCFLDIRSPGLGDTAMYLCATDGRGSSGNTIYFGEGSWLTVV.

This clone was counted once. This chain connects TRBV5-1 to TRBJ2-7, with 7 bases lining up with TRBD1. The J segment lost 7 bases and the V segment lost 4 bases, leaving 14 bases of the junction unmatched. Germline V CDR1 and CDR2: SGHRS, YFSETQ. The CDR3 runs 15 residues. In nucleotides, the CDR3 is TGCGCCAGCAGCAGGGAGACAGGGAAGCTAGGTGAGCAGTACTTC. It yields the protein CASSRETGKLGEQYF.

This sequence joins TRBV4-1 and TRBJ1-5; D not resolved. With 4 bases removed from V and 3 bases from J, the gap between germline ends came to 13 bases. Germline values: CDR1 MGHRA, CDR2 YSYEKL. This CDR3 has 15 amino acids. The CDR3 nucleotides are TGCGCCAGCAGCCTCGATGGGGAGGTCAATCAGCCCCAGCATTTT. It encodes CASSLDGEVNQPQHF.

This clone was detected once. The rearrangement joins TRBV27 to TRBJ2-1; 9 nucleotides line up with TRBD1. V was pared by 0 bases and J by 9 bases, with 3 bases of the junction left unmatched. The length of the CDR3 is 14 residues. From germline, CDR1 is MNHEY and CDR2 SMNVEV (reference sequence). This chain's CDR3 is CASSLSGQGFEQFF. The CDR3 DNA follows: TGTGCCAGCAGTTTATCGGGACAGGGATTTGAGCAGTTCTTC.

The CDR3 bases are TGTGCCAGCAGCTTAGTCACAGGGATCCAGTACTTC. Amino acids: CASSLVTGIQYF. This chain links TRBV7-9 with TRBJ2-5, with D possibly matching TRBD1 (6 bases). Germline V gene data show CDR1 as SEHNR and CDR2 as FQNEAQ (reference sequence). CDR3 length equals 12 residues. V lost 1 base, J lost 10 bases, and 10 bases lay in between.

V gene TRBV24-1 combines with J gene TRBJ2-2, with 10 bases fitting TRBD1. The CDR3 runs to 19 residues. V shed 3 bases and J 6 bases; nucleotides not matched to a gene: 15. CDR1 and CDR2 (germline): KGHDR, SFDVKD. The CDR3, as DNA: TGTGCCACCAGTGATCCCAATTCTCCGGGACAGGGGACGTCCGGGGAGCTGTTTTTT. This translates into CATSDPNSPGQGTSGELFF.

The V call is TRBV9, the J call TRBJ2-1; 9 nucleotides agree with TRBD1. The CDR3 runs 16 residues. The germline CDR1 and CDR2 sequences are SGDLS and YYNGEE. V shed 0 bases and J 9 bases; nucleotides not matched to a gene: 10. CDR3 bases: TGTGCCAGCAGCGTAGAAGGGACAGGGAAAGGAGGTGAGCAGTTCTTC. Its protein product is CASSVEGTGKGGEQFF.

The gene calls are TRBV6-4 and TRBJ2-1; 7 nucleotides match TRBD1. The germline V gene has CDR1 MRHNA and CDR2 SNTAGT. The CDR3 is 16 amino acids. The trim removed 6 bases at V and 3 bases at J, leaving 11 bases unmatched. The CDR3 nucleotides are TGTGCCAGCAGCAAGATAGGGGGCGCCTACTACAATGAGCAGTTCTTC. Translation gives CASSKIGGAYYNEQFF.

This clone was observed a single time. The chain joins TRBV30 to TRBJ1-5; D call uncertain. V was clipped by 1 base and J by 7 bases, with 11 bases between them. The CDR3 loop spans 13 amino acids. Germline CDR1 GTSNPN, CDR2 SVGIG (reference sequence). In nucleotides, the CDR3 is TGTGCCTGGAGTGACAGCCTTGGGCAGCCCCAGCATTTT. It specifies CAWSDSLGQPQHF.

The V and J genes are TRBV7-2 and TRBJ1-4; 10 nucleotides match TRBD1. From germline, CDR1 is SGHTA and CDR2 FQGNSA. This CDR3 is 15 amino acids long. V shed 6 bases, J shed 4 bases, and the junction held 5 bases outside the gene matches. The CDR3 sequence is CASSLRDRGNEKLFF. The CDR3 DNA follows: TGTGCCAGCAGTCTAAGGGACAGGGGTAATGAAAAACTGTTTTTT.

This clone was observed a handful of times. This chain connects TRBV5-4 to TRBJ1-2; TRBD1 matches at 7 bases. J lost 5 bases, V lost 4 bases, and 11 bases had no gene match. CDR3 size: 15 residues. Germline-derived CDR1 and CDR2 are SGHNT and YYREEE (reference sequence). CDR3 in amino acids: CASSPSPGQQYGYTF. For the CDR3, the DNA is TGTGCCAGCAGCCCGAGTCCGGGACAGCAGTATGGCTACACCTTC. The whole variable domain, filled in from reference TRBV5-4 and TRBJ1-2, reads ETGVTQSPTHLIKTRGQQVTLRCSSQSGHNTVSWYQQALGQGPQFIFQYYREEENGRGNFPPRFSGLQFPNYSSELNVNALELDDSALYLCASSPSPGQQYGYTFGSGTRLTVV.

This rearrangement joins TRBV2 to TRBJ1-2; 9 positions agree with TRBD1. The V gene end was trimmed by 6 bases and the J gene end by 7 bases; junction bases not matched to a gene: 9. This CDR3 has 14 amino acids. The germline gives CDR1 SNHLY, CDR2 FYNNEI. For the CDR3, the DNA is TGTGCCAGCAGGCACGGGACAGGGTTTAGTGGCTACACCTTC. This gives the protein CASRHGTGFSGYTF. The entire variable domain, with the rest obtained from reference TRBV2 and TRBJ1-2, is as follows: EPEVTQTPSHQVTQMGQEVILRCVPISNHLYFYWYRQILGQKVEFLVSFYNNEISEKSEIFDDQFSVERPDGSNFTLKIRSTKLEDSAMYFCASRHGTGFSGYTFGSGTRLTVV.

The genes are TRBV4-3 and TRBJ1-4; D remains ambiguous. The germline CDR1 and CDR2 sequences are LGHNA and YSLEER. This CDR3 has 15 amino acids. Trimming stripped 0 bases from V and 8 bases from J, with 13 bases between. The CDR3 bases are TGCGCCAGCAGCCAAGAGGGATGGCGGGCCGAAAAACTGTTTTTT. The encoded protein is CASSQEGWRAEKLFF.

The chain is built from TRBV7-9 and TRBJ1-2; possibly TRBD1 for D (5 bases). Germline values: CDR1 SEHNR, CDR2 FQNEAQ (reference sequence). The V end was cut by 5 bases, the J end by 4 bases, with 11 bases between. This CDR3 comprises 13 residues. The CDR3 DNA reads TGTGCCAGCAGCCACTCGGGGGGCTATGGCTACACCTTC. This gives the protein CASSHSGGYGYTF.

The chain links TRBV29-1 to TRBJ2-7; 12 nucleotides match TRBD2. Germline V CDR1 and CDR2: SQVTM, ANQGSEA. This CDR3 is built from 13 residues. V lost 7 bases and J lost 5; bases outside the gene matches: 6. In DNA form, the CDR3 reads TGCAGCGCTAGCGGGAGGGCCGGTCACGAGCAGTACTTC. Protein sequence: CSASGRAGHEQYF.

The chain carries TRBV20-1 and TRBJ1-2; D is uncertain. The V end was cut by 1 base, the J end by 13 bases, with 13 bases between. The CDR3 is made up of 11 amino acids. CDR1 DFQATT and CDR2 SNEGSKA come from the germline V gene (reference sequence). Written as DNA, the CDR3 is TGCAGTGCTAGAGTCTCGGAGGGAGCCACCTTC. Translation: CSARVSEGATF.

V and J are TRBV3-1 (or the pseudogene TRBV3-2) and TRBJ1-2, with 8 bases matching TRBD1. Trimming cost V 1 base and J 4 bases; bases outside gene matches: 8. The CDR3 has 16 amino acids. Germline CDR1 LGHDT, CDR2 YNNKEL (reference sequence). In nucleotides, the CDR3 is TGTGCCAGCAGCCAAGGGTCAGGGGGCGGGAGCTATGGCTACACCTTC. It yields the protein CASSQGSGGGSYGYTF.

V usage is TRBV6-5 and J usage is TRBJ1-1; D remains ambiguous. Germline V CDR1 and CDR2: MNHEY, SVGAGI. The CDR3 length is 12 residues. V was clipped by 6 bases and J by 7 bases, with 12 bases between them. As DNA, the CDR3 is TGTGCCAGCAGCCGCCGCCGGGGTGAAGCTTTCTTT. Its translation: CASSRRRGEAFF.

The chain employs TRBV4-2 and TRBJ2-5; 12 bases are shared with TRBD2. V trimming: 4 bases; J trimming: 4 bases; junction bases outside the gene matches: 13. CDR1 is LGHNA, CDR2 YNFKEQ, per germline. The CDR3 length is 18 residues. CDR3 amino acids: CASSLRRTSGADGETQYF. CDR3 nucleotide sequence: TGTGCCAGCAGCCTCCGGAGGACTAGCGGGGCCGATGGAGAGACCCAGTACTTC.

This clone was detected only once. A read error may produce the germline difference seen at one junction end. The chain is built from TRBV5-1 and TRBJ1-2; D is possibly TRBD1 (5 bases). Germline-derived CDR1 and CDR2 are SGHRS and YFSETQ. This CDR3 contains 16 residues. CDR3 DNA sequence: TGCGCCAGCAGGGGGACTCCACTGAAGGATAACGATGGCTACACCTTC. Residues: CASRGTPLKDNDGYTF.